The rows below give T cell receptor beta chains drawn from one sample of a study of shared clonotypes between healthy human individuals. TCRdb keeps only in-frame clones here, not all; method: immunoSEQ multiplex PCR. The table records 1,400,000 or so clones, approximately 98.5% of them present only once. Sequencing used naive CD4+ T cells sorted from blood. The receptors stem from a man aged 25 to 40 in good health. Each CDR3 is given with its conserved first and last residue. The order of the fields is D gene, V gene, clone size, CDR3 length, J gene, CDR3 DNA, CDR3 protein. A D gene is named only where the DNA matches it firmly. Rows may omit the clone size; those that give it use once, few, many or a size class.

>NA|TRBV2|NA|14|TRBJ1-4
TGTGCCAGCAGAGGACAGTGGACTAATGAAAAACTGTTTTTT
CASRGQWTNEKLFF
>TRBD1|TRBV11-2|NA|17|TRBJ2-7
TGTGCCAGCAGCTTAGCAAGGGGGACAGGCAGATCCTACGAGCAGTACTTC
CASSLARGTGRSYEQYF
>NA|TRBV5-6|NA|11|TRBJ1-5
TGTGCCAGCAGCCTGGTACAGCCCCAGCATTTT
CASSLVQPQHF
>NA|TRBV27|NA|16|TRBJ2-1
TGTGCCAGCAGTTTATCAGGCCTTATGACCTACAATGAGCAGTTCTTC
CASSLSGLMTYNEQFF
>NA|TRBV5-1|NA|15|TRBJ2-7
TGCGCCAGCAGCTTGGTTGGTGACTCAAACTACGAGCAGTACTTC
CASSLVGDSNYEQYF
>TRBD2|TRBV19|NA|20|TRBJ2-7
TGTGCCAGTAGTTTGTCTTTGACTAGCGGGAGGGCCCGTAGCTCCTACGAGCAGTACTTC
CASSLSLTSGRARSSYEQYF
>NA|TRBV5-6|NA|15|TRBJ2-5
TGTGCCAGCAGCAGAAAGCCGGGACGCCAAGAGACCCAGTACTTC
CASSRKPGRQETQYF
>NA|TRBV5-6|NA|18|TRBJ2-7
TGTGCCAGCAGCTCGTGGCTGGGTAGGGGCTTAGACTCCTACGAGCAGTACTTC
CASSSWLGRGLDSYEQYF
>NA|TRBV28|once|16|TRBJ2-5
TGTGCCAGCAGTTTATCGGGGGCTGGGGTCCAAGAGACCCAGTACTTC
CASSLSGAGVQETQYF
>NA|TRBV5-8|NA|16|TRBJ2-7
TGTGCCAGCAGCTTGGTCGTACGACCACGCTCCTACGAGCAGTACTTC
CASSLVVRPRSYEQYF
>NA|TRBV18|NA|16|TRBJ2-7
TGTGCCAGCTCACTACACACCGGGTCCGCTTCCTACGAGCAGTACTTC
CASSLHTGSASYEQYF
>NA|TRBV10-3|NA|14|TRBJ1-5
TGTGCCATCAGTGGGGCGGTTAACAATCAGCCCCAGCATTTT
CAISGAVNNQPQHF
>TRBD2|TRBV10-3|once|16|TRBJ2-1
TGTGCCATCAGTGACTTCCTTAGCGGGACCTACAATGAGCAGTTCTTC
CAISDFLSGTYNEQFF
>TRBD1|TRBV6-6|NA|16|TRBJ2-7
TGTGCCAGCAGCCCAAGCCCGGGACAGGGGAGCGACGAGCAGTACTTC
CASSPSPGQGSDEQYF
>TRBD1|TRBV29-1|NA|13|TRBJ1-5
TGCAGCGTTGGAGGGGGCGGCAATCAGCCCCAGCATTTT
CSVGGGGNQPQHF
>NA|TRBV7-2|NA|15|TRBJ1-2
TGTGCCAGCAGCTTAAAGCACAGCAGTCCCTATGGCTACACCTTC
CASSLKHSSPYGYTF
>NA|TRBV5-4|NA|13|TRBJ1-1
TGTGCCAGCAGCAAAAATAGCGGAACTGAAGCTTTCTTT
CASSKNSGTEAFF
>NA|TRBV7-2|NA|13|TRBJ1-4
TGTGCCACCGGGGTTTCAACTAATGAAAAACTGTTTTTT
CATGVSTNEKLFF
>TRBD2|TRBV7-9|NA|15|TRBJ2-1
TGTGCCAGCAGCCACAGCAACAAGGGAGGGAATGAGCAGTTCTTC
CASSHSNKGGNEQFF
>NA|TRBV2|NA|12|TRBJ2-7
TGTGCCAGCAGTGATTCCAGGTACGAGCAGTACTTC
CASSDSRYEQYF
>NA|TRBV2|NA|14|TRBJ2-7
TGTGCCAGCACCCATGGAGGGACCCCCTACGAGCAGTACTTC
CASTHGGTPYEQYF
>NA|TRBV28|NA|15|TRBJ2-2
TGTGCCAGCAGTCTGGGACTCCGTTACACCGGGGAGCTGTTTTTT
CASSLGLRYTGELFF
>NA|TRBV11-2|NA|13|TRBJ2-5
TGTGCCAGCAGCCGCCAGGGTCCAGAGACCCAGTACTTC
CASSRQGPETQYF
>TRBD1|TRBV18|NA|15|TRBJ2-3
TGTGCCAGCTCACCAATGGGACAGGGTGCAGATACGCAGTATTTT
CASSPMGQGADTQYF
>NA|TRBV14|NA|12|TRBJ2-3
TGTGCCAGCAGCCTTCCCACAGATACGCAGTATTTT
CASSLPTDTQYF
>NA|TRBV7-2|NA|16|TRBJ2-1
TGTGCCAGCAGTCTCACACCGGGACACCTGTACAATGAGCAGTTCTTC
CASSLTPGHLYNEQFF
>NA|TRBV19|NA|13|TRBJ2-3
TGTGCCAGTAGACAGGACGGCACAGATACGCAGTATTTT
CASRQDGTDTQYF
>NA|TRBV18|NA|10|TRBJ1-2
TGTGCCAGCTCAAATTTGAGGGAAACCTTC
CASSNLRETF
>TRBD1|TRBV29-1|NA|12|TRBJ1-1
TGCAGCGTGATACAGGGGGCTACTGAAGCTTTCTTT
CSVIQGATEAFF
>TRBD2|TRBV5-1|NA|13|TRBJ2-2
TGCGCCAGCAGCACTAGCGGGACCGGGGAGCTGTTTTTT
CASSTSGTGELFF
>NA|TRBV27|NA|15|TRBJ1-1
TGTGCCAGCAGTACACAACAGGGTCCGGGGTCTGAAGCTTTCTTT
CASSTQQGPGSEAFF
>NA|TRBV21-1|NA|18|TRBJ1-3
TGTGCCAGCAGGGTGTATGCGGGGGGCCAGTGGTCTGGAAACACCATATATTTT
CASRVYAGGQWSGNTIYF
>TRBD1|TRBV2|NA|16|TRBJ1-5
TGTGCCAGCAGTGAAGAGTTCGGGACAGGCAATCAGCCCCAGCATTTT
CASSEEFGTGNQPQHF
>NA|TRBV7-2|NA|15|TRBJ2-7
TGTGCCAGCAGCACCCAACAGGGAGCCCCCTACGAGCAGTACTTC
CASSTQQGAPYEQYF
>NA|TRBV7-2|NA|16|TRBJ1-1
TGTGCCAGCAGCTTATATTTCTCCATCGGCGGAGGTGAAGCTTTCTTT
CASSLYFSIGGGEAFF
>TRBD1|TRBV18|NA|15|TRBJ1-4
TGTGCCAGCTCACGTCCCGGACAGGGGAGTGAAAAACTGTTTTTT
CASSRPGQGSEKLFF
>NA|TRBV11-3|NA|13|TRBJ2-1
TGTGCCAGCAGCCAGACCACCTACAATGAGCAGTTCTTC
CASSQTTYNEQFF
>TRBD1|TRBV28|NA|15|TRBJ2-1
TGTGCCAGCAGTTTATTCCAGGGGGCTCGAAATGAGCAGTTCTTC
CASSLFQGARNEQFF
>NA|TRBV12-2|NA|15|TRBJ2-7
TGTGCAAGTCGCTTACAGTGGTGCGTCGTCGGCGAGCAGTACTTC
CASRLQWCVVGEQYF
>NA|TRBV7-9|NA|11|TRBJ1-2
TGTGCCAGCAGCTTATCGCACGGCTACACCTTC
CASSLSHGYTF
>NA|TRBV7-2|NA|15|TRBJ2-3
TGTGCCAGCAGCTTACCCCTCCGGGACTGGAATACGCAGTATTTT
CASSLPLRDWNTQYF
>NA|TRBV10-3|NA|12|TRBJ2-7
TGTGCCGTGTCCAGGAGCTCCTACGAGCAGTACTTC
CAVSRSSYEQYF
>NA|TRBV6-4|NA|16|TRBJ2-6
TGTGCCAGCAGTGACTCGTGGAGCTCTGGGGCCAACGTCCTGACTTTC
CASSDSWSSGANVLTF
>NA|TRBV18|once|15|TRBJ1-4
TGTGCCAGCTCACCAGTGGGTAGAGTTAATGAAAAACTGTTTTTT
CASSPVGRVNEKLFF